The source of this TCR beta chain is a study of chronic HIV infection and antiretroviral therapy. In TCRdb, the 5' RACE reads were re-called with MiXCR into one record per CDR3 protein. Among just over 30,000 distinct CDR3 sequences listed, roughly 8.7% were seen once. The CDR3 has 15 residues. Germline CDR1 and CDR2: SGHDN and FVKESK. Trimming cost V 0 bases and J 2 bases, with 11 bases left between them. This clonotype turned up a few times. The sequenced sample consisted of peripheral blood. The chain employs TRBV14 and TRBJ2-7; perhaps TRBD2 as D (7 bases). This receptor was identified in an adult who had HIV and had not received antiretroviral therapy, or was an uninfected healthy control (not recorded which). Written as DNA, the CDR3 is TGTGCCAGCAGCCAAGACGAGGGGGGGGCCTACGAGCAGTACTTC. Its protein is CASSQDEGGAYEQYF.